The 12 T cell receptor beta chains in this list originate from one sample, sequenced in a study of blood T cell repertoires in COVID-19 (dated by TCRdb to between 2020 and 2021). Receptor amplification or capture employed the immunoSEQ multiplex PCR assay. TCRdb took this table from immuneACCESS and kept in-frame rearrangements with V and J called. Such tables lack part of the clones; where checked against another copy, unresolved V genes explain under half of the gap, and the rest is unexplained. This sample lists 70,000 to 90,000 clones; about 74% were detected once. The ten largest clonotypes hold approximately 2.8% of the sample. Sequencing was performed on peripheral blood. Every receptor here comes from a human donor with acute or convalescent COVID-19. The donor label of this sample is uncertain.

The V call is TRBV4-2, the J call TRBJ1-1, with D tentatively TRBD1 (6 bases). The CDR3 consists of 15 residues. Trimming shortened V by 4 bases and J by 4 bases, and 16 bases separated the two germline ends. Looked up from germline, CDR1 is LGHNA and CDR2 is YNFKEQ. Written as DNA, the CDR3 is TGTGCCAGCAGCCCCCTACAGGGACGGAGCACTGAAGCTTTCTTT. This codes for CASSPLQGRSTEAFF.

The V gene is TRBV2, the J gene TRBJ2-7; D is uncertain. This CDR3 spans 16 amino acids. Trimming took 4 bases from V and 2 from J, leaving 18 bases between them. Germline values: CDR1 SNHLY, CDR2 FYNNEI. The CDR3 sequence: CASSAPRHALTYEQYV. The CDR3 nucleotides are TGTGCCAGCAGTGCCCCCCGACACGCTCTTACCTACGAGCAGTACGTC.

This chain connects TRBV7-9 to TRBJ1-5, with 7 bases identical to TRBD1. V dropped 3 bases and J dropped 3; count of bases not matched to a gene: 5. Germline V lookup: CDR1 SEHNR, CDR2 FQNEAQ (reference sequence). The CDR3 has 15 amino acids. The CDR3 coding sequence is TGTGCCAGCAGCTTTTCGACAGGGAACAATCAGCCCCAGCATTTT. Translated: CASSFSTGNNQPQHF.

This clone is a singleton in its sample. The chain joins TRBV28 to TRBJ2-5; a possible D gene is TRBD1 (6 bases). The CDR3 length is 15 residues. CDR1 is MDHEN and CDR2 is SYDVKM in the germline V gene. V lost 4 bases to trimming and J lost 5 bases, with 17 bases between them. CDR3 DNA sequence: TGTGCCAGCAGTTCAAATCAGGGGTATGATGAGACCCAGTACTTC. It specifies CASSSNQGYDETQYF.

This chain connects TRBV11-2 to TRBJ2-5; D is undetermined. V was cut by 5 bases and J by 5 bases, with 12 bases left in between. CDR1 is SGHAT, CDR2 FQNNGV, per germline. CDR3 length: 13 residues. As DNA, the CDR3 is TGTGCCAGCAGCCCCGCCAGGATGGAGACCCAGTACTTC. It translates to CASSPARMETQYF.

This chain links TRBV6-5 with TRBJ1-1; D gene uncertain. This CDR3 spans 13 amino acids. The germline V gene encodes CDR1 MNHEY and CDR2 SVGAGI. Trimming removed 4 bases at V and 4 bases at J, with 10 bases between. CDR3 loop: CASSWPGSTEAFF. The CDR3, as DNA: TGTGCCAGCAGTTGGCCAGGTAGCACTGAAGCTTTCTTT.

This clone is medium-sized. CDR3: CASSPPSQRYEQYV. CDR3 coding DNA: TGTGCCAGCTCACCACCATCCCAGCGTTACGAGCAGTACGTC. This chain joins TRBV18 and TRBJ2-7; no reliable D call. This CDR3 region has 14 residues. CDR1 is KGHSH, CDR2 LQKENI, per germline. With 0 bases removed from V and 4 bases from J, the gap between germline ends came to 10 bases.

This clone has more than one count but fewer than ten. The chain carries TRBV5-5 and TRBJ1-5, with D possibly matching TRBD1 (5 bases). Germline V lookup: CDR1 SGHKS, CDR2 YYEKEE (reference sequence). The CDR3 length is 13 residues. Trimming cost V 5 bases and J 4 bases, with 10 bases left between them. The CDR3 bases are TGTGCCAGCAGTCAACAGGAAAATCAGCCCCAGCATTTT. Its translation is CASSQQENQPQHF.

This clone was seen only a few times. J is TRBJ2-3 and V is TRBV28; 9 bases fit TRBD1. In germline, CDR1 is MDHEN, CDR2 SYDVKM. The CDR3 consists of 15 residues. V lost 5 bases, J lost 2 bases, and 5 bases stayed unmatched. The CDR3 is CASSPRTGVTDTQYF. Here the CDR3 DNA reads TGTGCCAGCAGTCCCCGGACAGGGGTCACAGATACGCAGTATTTT.

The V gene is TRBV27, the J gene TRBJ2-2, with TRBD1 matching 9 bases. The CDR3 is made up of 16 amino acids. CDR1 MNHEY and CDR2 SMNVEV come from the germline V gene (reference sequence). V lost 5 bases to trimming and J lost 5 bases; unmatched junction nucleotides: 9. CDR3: CASSPTDRGGTGELFF. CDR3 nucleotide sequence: TGTGCCAGCAGTCCTACGGACAGGGGAGGGACCGGGGAGCTGTTTTTT.

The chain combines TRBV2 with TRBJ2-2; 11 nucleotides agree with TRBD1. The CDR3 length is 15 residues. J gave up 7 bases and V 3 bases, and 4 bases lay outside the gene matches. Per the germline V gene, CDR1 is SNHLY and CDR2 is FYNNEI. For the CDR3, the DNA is TGTGCCAGCAGTGAGGACAGGGGGCGTTTCGGGGAGCTGTTTTTT. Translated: CASSEDRGRFGELFF.

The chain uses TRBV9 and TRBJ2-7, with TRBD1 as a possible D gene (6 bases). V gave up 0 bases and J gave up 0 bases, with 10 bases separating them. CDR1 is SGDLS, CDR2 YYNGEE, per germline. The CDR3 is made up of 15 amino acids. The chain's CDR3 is CASSVGGQLSYEQYF. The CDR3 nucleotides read TGTGCCAGCAGCGTAGGGGGACAACTCTCCTACGAGCAGTACTTC.